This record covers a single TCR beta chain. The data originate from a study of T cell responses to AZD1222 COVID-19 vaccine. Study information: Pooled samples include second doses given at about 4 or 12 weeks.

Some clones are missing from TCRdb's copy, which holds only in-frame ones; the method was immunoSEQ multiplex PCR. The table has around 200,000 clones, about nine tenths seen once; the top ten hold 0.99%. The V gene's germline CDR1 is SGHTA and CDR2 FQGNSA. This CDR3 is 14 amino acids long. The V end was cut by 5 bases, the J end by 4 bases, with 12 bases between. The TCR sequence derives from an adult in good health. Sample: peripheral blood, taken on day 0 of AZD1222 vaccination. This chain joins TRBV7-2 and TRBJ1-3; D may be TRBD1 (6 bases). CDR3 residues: CASSPRTGGNTIYF. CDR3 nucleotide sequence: TGTGCCAGCAGCCCTCGAACAGGGGGAAACACCATATATTTT.